One sample yielded the 22 T cell receptor beta chains listed below, sequenced in a study of blood T cells in healthy people across ages. It was with a sample-barcoded 5' primer and a J-beta primer mix that a second PCR of roughly 6 to 11 cycles was run. MiXCR, run by TCRdb on the 5' RACE reads, gives a single entry per CDR3 protein. The data contain approximately 880,000 distinct CDR3 sequences, 40% to 60% of them seen just once; the ten biggest clones take up 13%. Sequenced material: blood. These receptors originate from a man aged 30 to 39 in good health.

The V gene is TRBV18, the J gene TRBJ2-5; D unresolved. The DNA end is a closer match to TRBJ2-7, so the J assignment may be wrong. The germline V gene encodes CDR1 KGHSH and CDR2 LQKENI. There are 15 residues in the CDR3. The CDR3 spells CASSLPTVLINEQYF. The CDR3 DNA reads TGTGCCAGCTCACTTCCGACGGTACTTATCAACGAGCAGTACTTC.

In this sample, this clonotype turned up once. The chain uses TRBV4-2 and TRBJ2-7, with TRBD1 matching 7 bases. This CDR3 contains 15 residues. Germline loops: CDR1 LGHNA, CDR2 YNFKEQ. Trimming took 3 bases from V and 5 from J; bases not matched to a gene: 10. CDR3 bases: TGTGCCAGCAGCCAGGTTACAGGGGATCGCCACGAGCAGTACTTC. Translating it yields CASSQVTGDRHEQYF.

This clonotype was seen a few times. The chain uses TRBV28 and TRBJ2-7; a possible D gene is TRBD2 (5 bases). Trimming stripped 8 bases from V and 6 bases from J, with 17 bases between. This CDR3 comprises 13 residues. Looked up from germline, CDR1 is MDHEN and CDR2 is SYDVKM. CDR3 coding DNA: TGTGCCAGCTTCAAAGGCGGGTTTCGCGAGCAGTACTTC. The encoded protein is CASFKGGFREQYF.

This clonotype was detected only a few times. The V gene is TRBV15, the J gene TRBJ2-7, with 8 bases fitting TRBD1. This CDR3 has 14 residues. The V and J ends lost 4 bases and 5 bases, in that order; junction bases with no gene match: 7. Per the germline V gene, CDR1 is LNHNV and CDR2 is YYDKDF (reference sequence). The CDR3 protein is CATSKRTGSNEQYF. As DNA, the CDR3 is TGTGCCACCAGCAAGAGGACAGGGTCAAACGAGCAGTACTTC.

The rearrangement joins TRBV28 to TRBJ2-5, with TRBD2 matching over 8 bases. Trimming cost V 7 bases and J 5 bases; bases outside gene matches: 9. In germline, CDR1 is MDHEN, CDR2 SYDVKM. The CDR3 is 14 amino acids. CDR3: CASNIAGIGETQYF. The DNA of the CDR3 is TGTGCCAGCAATATAGCGGGGATCGGTGAGACCCAGTACTTC. The full variable domain, with the rest looked up from reference TRBV28 and TRBJ2-5, is DVKVTQSSRYLVKRTGEKVFLECVQDMDHENMFWYRQDPGLGLRLIYFSYDVKMKEKGDIPEGYSVSREKKERFSLILESASTNQTSMYLCASNIAGIGETQYFGPGTRLLVL.

The chain has TRBV20-1 and TRBJ2-7, with 9 bases aligning to TRBD1. CDR1 DFQATT and CDR2 SNEGSKA come from the germline V gene (reference sequence). The CDR3 is 14 residues long. The DNA for the CDR3 is TGCAGAGGGAGGACAGGGGACAGCTCCTACGAGCAGTACTTC. This translates into CRGRTGDSSYEQYF.

Many counts were recorded for this clonotype. The chain joins TRBV6-1 to TRBJ2-3; TRBD2 aligns across 7 bases. With 4 bases clipped from V and 5 bases from J, the junction kept 12 bases outside the gene matches. The CDR3 length is 16 residues. Germline loops: CDR1 MNHNS, CDR2 SASEGT. The CDR3 DNA is TGTGCCAGCAGTGTAGATAGGAGCGGGGCTGGAGATACGCAGTATTTT. Its translation is CASSVDRSGAGDTQYF.

This clonotype showed up just a few times. This chain links TRBV4-1 with TRBJ2-7; tentatively, D is TRBD1 (6 bases). V was shortened by 6 bases and J by 2 bases, with 17 bases between the two germline ends. The CDR3 spans 15 residues. Germline-derived CDR1 and CDR2 are MGHRA and YSYEKL. CDR3 DNA: TGCGCCAGCAGGCTGACCTGGACAGACGCCTACGAGCAGTACTTC. Amino acid sequence: CASRLTWTDAYEQYF.

This clonotype appeared a few times. The chain recombines TRBV13 with TRBJ2-4; TRBD1 aligns across 10 bases. CDR1 PRHDT and CDR2 FYEKMQ come from the germline V gene (reference sequence). The CDR3 covers 14 residues. With V trimmed by 5 bases and J by 6 bases, 4 bases remained unmatched. Here the CDR3 DNA reads TGTGCCAGCAGCCCGGGACAGGGGATAAACATTCAGTACTTC. Amino acid sequence: CASSPGQGINIQYF.

J is TRBJ1-6 and V is TRBV20-1; maybe TRBD1 (6 bases). This CDR3 spans 14 amino acids. V was cut by 5 bases and J by 5 bases, with 13 bases left in between. Germline V CDR1 and CDR2: DFQATT, SNEGSKA (reference sequence). The DNA of the CDR3 is TGCAGTGCTCACCAGGGACATAATAATTCACCCCTCCACTTT. Amino acid sequence: CSAHQGHNNSPLHF.

This chain uses TRBV3-1 with TRBJ2-7; 7 bases line up with TRBD1. This CDR3 comprises 15 residues. Trimming removed 4 bases from V and 0 bases from J; junction bases left unmatched: 6. The germline V gene encodes CDR1 LGHDT and CDR2 YNNKEL (reference sequence). CDR3 residues: CASSRDSDPSYEQYF. The CDR3 DNA reads TGTGCCAGCAGCCGGGACAGCGATCCCTCCTACGAGCAGTACTTC.

The chain has TRBV4-2 and TRBJ1-4; tentatively, D is TRBD1 (5 bases). V was shortened by 3 bases and J by 0 bases, with 11 bases between the two germline ends. The V gene's germline CDR1 is LGHNA and CDR2 YNFKEQ. This CDR3 has 16 residues. The CDR3 sequence is CASSQGRPATNEKLFF. The DNA for the CDR3 is TGTGCCAGCAGCCAGGGGCGGCCAGCAACTAATGAAAAACTGTTTTTT.

This chain links TRBV7-9 with TRBJ1-4; D is possibly TRBD1 (6 bases). The CDR3 loop spans 14 amino acids. V lost 3 bases and J 7 bases, leaving 12 bases between the germline ends. CDR1 SEHNR and CDR2 FQNEAQ come from the germline V gene (reference sequence). The CDR3 nucleotides are TGTGCCAGCAGCTTGCAGGGGTCGGGTGAAAAACTGTTTTTT. Amino acids: CASSLQGSGEKLFF.

To note about this clonotype: Mismatch with germline at one junction end may stem from a read error. The chain is built from TRBV4-1 and TRBJ2-6, with TRBD1 as a possible D gene (5 bases). Germline V lookup: CDR1 MGHRA, CDR2 YSYEKL. This CDR3 comprises 18 residues. The chain's CDR3 is CASSARQSTLSGTNVLTF. CDR3 DNA: TGCGCCAGCAGCGCCAGACAGTCAACCCTCTCTGGGACCAACGTCCTGACTTTC.

The CDR3 DNA reads as TGTGCCACCAGTGACTCGACTAACTATGGCTACACCTTC. Protein sequence: CATSDSTNYGYTF. This chain connects TRBV24-1 to TRBJ1-2, with D hard to call. The V end lost 4 bases, the J end lost 0 bases, and 5 bases lay between the germline ends. Germline loops: CDR1 KGHDR, CDR2 SFDVKD. This CDR3 spans 13 amino acids.

For this clonotype: Germline is not matched at one junction end, which may reflect a read error. This chain joins TRBV7-2 and TRBJ1-4, with TRBD1 matching over 7 bases. This CDR3 is built from 16 residues. CDR1 is SGHTA and CDR2 is FQGNSA in the germline V gene. CDR3 coding DNA: TGTGTCAGCAGCTTAGTACCGGGACAGCTTAATGAAAAACTGTTTTTT. Encoded protein: CVSSLVPGQLNEKLFF.

The chain uses TRBV11-2 and TRBJ1-1, with D possibly matching TRBD1 (6 bases). The CDR3 is made up of 14 amino acids. Germline V gives CDR1 SGHAT, CDR2 FQNNGV. Trimming cost V 5 bases and J 11 bases, with 21 bases left between them. The CDR3 region has the DNA TGTGCCAGCAGCCAGAGTCACGGGGGCGGGACGGCTTTCTTT. The encoded protein is CASSQSHGGGTAFF.

The table lists this clonotype with many counts. The genes are TRBV7-9 and TRBJ2-1, with 12 bases that match TRBD2. CDR1 and CDR2 from the germline V gene are SEHNR and FQNEAQ (reference sequence). With 6 bases clipped from V and 2 bases from J, the junction kept 2 bases outside the gene matches. The CDR3 runs to 15 residues. CDR3 bases: TGTGCCAGCAGTGCTAGCGGGGGGGCCTACAATGAGCAGTTCTTC. Its protein is CASSASGGAYNEQFF.

This clonotype showed up just a few times. DNA of the CDR3: TGTGCCAGCAGCCGACAGTCGGGTGAAGCTTTCTTT. It is translated as CASSRQSGEAFF. The chain recombines TRBV7-2 with TRBJ1-1; possible D gene TRBD1, 5 bases. Germline CDR1 and CDR2: SGHTA and FQGNSA. This CDR3 is 12 amino acids long. V was cut by 5 bases and J by 7 bases, with 11 bases left in between. Complete variable domain (other parts from reference TRBV7-2 and TRBJ1-1): GAGVSQSPSNKVTEKGKDVELRCDPISGHTALYWYRQSLGQGLEFLIYFQGNSAPDKSGLPSDRFSAERTGGSVSTLTIQRTQQEDSAVYLCASSRQSGEAFFGQGTRLTVV.

The chain uses TRBV6-2 or TRBV6-3 and TRBJ1-1; no reliable D call. Trimming removed 8 bases from V and 4 bases from J, with 14 bases in between. CDR3 size: 13 residues. CDR1 MNHEY and CDR2 SVGEGT come from the germline V gene. In DNA form, the CDR3 reads TGTGCCAGCTCATCCCCCCGGAGCACTGAAGCTTTCTTT. Translation: CASSSPRSTEAFF.

The chain employs TRBV11-2 and TRBJ2-5; 7 bases are shared with TRBD1. The DNA end favors TRBJ2-7, so the J call may be wrong. Germline assignment: CDR1 SGHAT and CDR2 FQNNGV. The CDR3 contains 15 residues. CDR3: CASSLDPTGDDEQYF. The CDR3, as DNA: TGTGCCAGCAGCTTAGATCCAACAGGGGACGACGAGCAGTACTTC.

This clonotype was recorded a few times. J is TRBJ1-2 and V is TRBV20-1; possible D gene TRBD1, 6 bases. The CDR3 runs 13 residues. Germline V gene lookup returns CDR1 DFQATT and CDR2 SNEGSKA (reference sequence). The V end was cut by 3 bases, the J end by 8 bases, with 16 bases between. The CDR3 DNA sequence: TGCAGTGCTAGCTCGTGGGCAGGGGAAGGCTACACCTTC. It yields the protein CSASSWAGEGYTF.